The 9 T cell receptor beta chains presented below share a single source sample, sequenced in a study of early T cells in non-severe SARS-CoV-2 infection. TCRdb passed the 5' RACE reads through MiXCR, listing each CDR3 protein once. In the table there are around 27,000 distinct CDR3 sequences, 3.9% of which are singletons. The sequencing sample was made of whole blood. The receptors derive from an adult who was a healthcare worker with PCR-confirmed SARS-CoV-2 infection or an uninfected control (not recorded which).

In this sample, this clonotype turned up many times. The chain has TRBV19 and TRBJ2-6; TRBD1 matches 8 bases. This CDR3 is built from 16 residues. V lost 3 bases to trimming and J lost 4 bases; unmatched junction nucleotides: 5. Germline V CDR1 and CDR2: LNHDA, SQIVND (reference sequence). The CDR3 nucleotides read TGTGCCAGTAGTATCAGGGGGCCAAGGGGGGCCAACGTCCTGACTTTC. Amino acid sequence: CASSIRGPRGANVLTF.

This clonotype was detected ten times or more. The V call is TRBV6-5, the J call TRBJ1-1, with unresolved D. CDR1 and CDR2 from the germline V gene are MNHEY and SVGAGI. CDR3 length: 12 residues. Trimming removed 5 bases at V and 6 bases at J, with 10 bases between. CDR3 bases: TGTGCCAGCAGTCGCGGACCCGCTGAAGCTTTCTTT. The encoded protein is CASSRGPAEAFF.

This clonotype was counted a few times. The CDR3 nucleotides are TGCAGTGCTATTACGGGGGAGGAGGGGACAGATACGCAGTATTTT. Amino acids: CSAITGEEGTDTQYF. The chain recombines TRBV20-1 with TRBJ2-3; D perhaps matches TRBD2 (6 bases). Germline V lookup: CDR1 DFQATT, CDR2 SNEGSKA (reference sequence). With 4 bases removed from V and 3 bases from J, the gap between germline ends came to 17 bases. CDR3 length equals 15 residues.

This clonotype has a count of ten or more. This rearrangement joins TRBV5-1 to TRBJ2-5, with D possibly matching TRBD2 (6 bases). This CDR3 contains 16 residues. Deletions cut 1 base from V and 5 bases from J, with 18 bases between. The germline V gene encodes CDR1 SGHRS and CDR2 YFSETQ. CDR3 in amino acids: CASSLMAVGGSETQYF. The DNA of the CDR3 is TGCGCCAGCAGCTTGATGGCAGTCGGGGGTTCCGAGACCCAGTACTTC.

This clonotype has ten or more counts. The V call is TRBV12-5, the J call TRBJ2-3; the D is unclear. The V end lost 0 bases, the J end lost 3 bases, and 4 bases lay between the germline ends. The V gene's germline CDR1 is LGHNT and CDR2 FRNRAP. This CDR3 contains 13 residues. CDR3 bases: TGTGCTAGTGGTTTGGTAGGGACAGATACGCAGTATTTT. Its translation: CASGLVGTDTQYF.

J is TRBJ1-2 and V is TRBV3-1; TRBD1 is a possible D gene (5 bases). This CDR3 comprises 13 residues. With 7 bases removed from V and 4 bases from J, the gap between germline ends came to 13 bases. Germline lookup yields CDR1 LGHDT and CDR2 YNNKEL (reference sequence). The CDR3 coding sequence is TGTGCCAGCACCTCTGGGGGAGGCTATGGCTACACCTTC. Translated: CASTSGGGYGYTF.

This clonotype has ten or more counts. V and J are TRBV12-3 or TRBV12-4 and TRBJ2-1; 8 bases agree with TRBD2. CDR3 length equals 14 residues. V was clipped by 8 bases and J by 6 bases; unmatched bases: 9. CDR3 DNA: TGTGCCAGCGCCGGGACTAGGGTTGGCAATGAGCAGTTCTTC. Residues: CASAGTRVGNEQFF.

This clonotype was seen ten or more times. The rearrangement joins TRBV20-1 to TRBJ1-1; TRBD1 might be the D (5 bases). V dropped 6 bases and J dropped 8 bases, with 22 bases sitting between them. Looked up from germline, CDR1 is DFQATT and CDR2 is SNEGSKA (reference sequence). There are 14 residues in the CDR3. CDR3 residues: CSALDSYRPREAFF. CDR3 DNA: TGCAGTGCGCTAGATAGCTACAGGCCGAGGGAAGCTTTCTTT.

This clonotype has at least ten counts. The rearrangement links TRBV19 to TRBJ2-2; 7 nucleotides line up with TRBD1. Germline trimming cut 4 bases from V and 0 bases from J; bases unmatched to any gene: 2. The CDR3 contains 15 residues. Germline V gene lookup returns CDR1 LNHDA and CDR2 SQIVND (reference sequence). The CDR3 is CASSTQGTNTGELFF. The CDR3 DNA is TGTGCCAGTAGTACACAGGGGACGAACACCGGGGAGCTGTTTTTT.